This is a list of T cell receptor beta chains from one sample in a study of blood T cell repertoires in COVID-19. Using immunoSEQ multiplex PCR, the repertoire was profiled, and TCRdb retains in-frame clones only, with some absent. The sample consists of 70,000 to 80,000 clones, approximately 86% of them appearing once. Sequencing was done on a sample of peripheral blood. These receptors were taken from a human donor in a cohort sampled during active COVID-19. Both conserved end residues are part of each CDR3. The D gene is left open where the match is weak. The size field is filled for only some rows; it gives once, few, many or a size class.

>NA|TRBJ1-1|NA|13|TRBV30
TGTGCCGGGATCCAACAGGTGGACACTGAAGCTTTCTTT
CAGIQQVDTEAFF
>TRBD2|TRBJ2-3|NA|23|TRBV28
TGTGCCAGCAGTTTCGTCCGCCGCGCAGTTTTAGATAGGGGAGTAGCGGGGCCAGATACGCAGTATTTT
CASSFVRRAVLDRGVAGPDTQYF
>NA|TRBJ2-7|NA|13|TRBV28
TGTGCCAGCAGTGAGGACGAGCGGTTTGAGCAGTACTTC
CASSEDERFEQYF
>NA|TRBJ1-1|NA|13|TRBV18
TGTGCCAGCTCACCCCGCGAGAACACTGAAGCTTTCTTT
CASSPRENTEAFF
>NA|TRBJ1-2|NA|13|TRBV5-4
TGTGCCAGCAGCTTTATGGAGGGAGGTGGCTACACCTTC
CASSFMEGGGYTF
>TRBD2|TRBJ2-1|NA|15|TRBV2
TGTGCCAGCAGTGGGGACGGGGGGGTGGCCAATGAGCAGTTCTTC
CASSGDGGVANEQFF
>TRBD1|TRBJ2-7|NA|14|TRBV19
TGTGCCAGTAGTCTCCGGGACAGACCCTACGAGCAGTACTTC
CASSLRDRPYEQYF
>TRBD2|TRBJ2-3|NA|14|TRBV6-2/TRBV6-3
TGTGCCAGCAGTTACCCGGGGGGGACAGATACGCAGTATTTT
CASSYPGGTDTQYF
>NA|TRBJ2-2|NA|15|TRBV7-6
TGTGCCAGCAGCCCGGGGTTAATAGACACCGGGGAGCTGTTTTTT
CASSPGLIDTGELFF
>TRBD2|TRBJ2-7|NA|15|TRBV27
TGTGCCAGCAGTTTAGCCCGGGGGGGCGCCTACGAGCAGTACTTC
CASSLARGGAYEQYF
>TRBD2|TRBJ2-2|NA|16|TRBV9
TGTGCCAGCAGCGTAGCATACGGGGGGGCCGTCGGGGAGCTGTTTTTT
CASSVAYGGAVGELFF
>TRBD2|TRBJ2-7|NA|9|TRBV20-1
TGCAGTGCCGGGAGGGAGCAGTACTTC
CSAGREQYF
>TRBD1|TRBJ1-2|NA|14|TRBV6-5
TGTGCCAGCAGTTACCGGGACAGGGAATATGGCTACACCTTC
CASSYRDREYGYTF
>TRBD1|TRBJ2-4|NA|17|TRBV15
TGTGCCACCCAACGGGACAGGGTTATCGTAGCCAAAAACATTCAGTACTTC
CATQRDRVIVAKNIQYF
>NA|TRBJ1-1|NA|18|TRBV9
TGTGCCAGCAGCGTAGTGACAGCAGCCCCGACCCCGAACACTGAAGCTTTCTTT
CASSVVTAAPTPNTEAFF
>NA|TRBJ2-3|NA|13|TRBV12-3/TRBV12-4
TGTGCCAGCACCCGGGGAGTCACAGATACGCAGTATTTT
CASTRGVTDTQYF
>NA|TRBJ1-5|NA|15|TRBV28
TGTGCCAGCACCCCCTTGGGGGCCCGCAATCAGCCCCAGCATTTT
CASTPLGARNQPQHF
>NA|TRBJ1-5|few|15|TRBV27
TGTGCCAGCAGTTTATCGAACCAGGGGCATAGGCCCCAGCATTTT
CASSLSNQGHRPQHF
>TRBD1|TRBJ1-2|NA|14|TRBV11-2
TGTGCCAGCAGCCTACAAGGACAGGGTTATGGCTACACCTTC
CASSLQGQGYGYTF
>TRBD1|TRBJ2-7|NA|15|TRBV15
TGTGCCACCAGCAGAGGACGGGACAGCTCCTACGAGCAGTACTTC
CATSRGRDSSYEQYF
>NA|TRBJ1-4|NA|16|TRBV15
TGTGCCACCAGCCCCCCCAAAGGAACAGGGTCGTGGGCACTGTTTTTT
CATSPPKGTGSWALFF
>NA|TRBJ2-5|NA|15|TRBV2
TGTGCCAGCAGTGCCCTGGGGGCAGGGGAAGAGACCCAGTACTTC
CASSALGAGEETQYF
>NA|TRBJ1-5|NA|14|TRBV19
TGTGCCAGTAGTGAGCGGGGGGGCCTTCAGCCCCAGCATTTT
CASSERGGLQPQHF
>NA|TRBJ2-7|NA|15|TRBV21-1
TGTGCCAGCAGCAAAGCGCGCCCGCAACCTCTCGAGCAGTACTTC
CASSKARPQPLEQYF
>NA|TRBJ1-5|once|14|TRBV6-6
TGTGCCAGCAGTTACGGGGGCGGCAATCAGCCCCAGCATTTT
CASSYGGGNQPQHF
>TRBD1|TRBJ1-4|NA|14|TRBV9
TGTGCCAGCAGCGTAGGACAGGGGTCTGAAAAACTGTTTTTT
CASSVGQGSEKLFF
>NA|TRBJ1-6|NA|12|TRBV4-1
TGCGCCACCGGGACCTATAATTCACCCCTCCACTTT
CATGTYNSPLHF
>NA|TRBJ2-3|once|14|TRBV19
TGTGCCAGTAGGATACAGGGTAGCACAGATACGCAGTATTTT
CASRIQGSTDTQYF
>NA|TRBJ1-1|NA|13|TRBV11-1
TGTGCCAGCAGCCTCAGAGGGGGCACTGAAGCTTTCTTT
CASSLRGGTEAFF
>TRBD1|TRBJ1-6|NA|19|TRBV5-4
TGTGCCAGCAGCTCCCGGGACAGTAAAAACCTTCGGGATAATTCACCCCTCCACTTT
CASSSRDSKNLRDNSPLHF
>TRBD1|TRBJ1-2|NA|15|TRBV5-1
TGCGCCAGCAGCCCTACGGGACAGGGTTTCTATGGCTACACCTTC
CASSPTGQGFYGYTF
>NA|TRBJ1-5|NA|14|TRBV5-5
TGTGCCAGCAGCTTGGGGGGGGGTAATCAGCCCCAGCATTTT
CASSLGGGNQPQHF
>NA|TRBJ1-3|NA|16|TRBV6-5
TGTGCCAGCAGTTACTCGTCGGGGTTCTCTGGAAACACCATATATTTT
CASSYSSGFSGNTIYF
>TRBD1|TRBJ1-1|once|16|TRBV5-1
TGCGCCAGCAGCTTGGGGACGGGACAGGGGAGCACTGAAGCTTTCTTT
CASSLGTGQGSTEAFF
>NA|TRBJ1-6|NA|15|TRBV3-1/TRBV3-2
TGTGCCAGCAGCCCCCGGGACACCTATAATTCACCCCTCCACTTT
CASSPRDTYNSPLHF
>NA|TRBJ2-2|NA|15|TRBV7-3
TGTGCCAGCAGCTTAAGTGGACAGTCCACCGGGGAGCTGTTTTTT
CASSLSGQSTGELFF
>NA|TRBJ2-7|NA|13|TRBV5-1
TGCGCCAGCAGCTTTAACAGGGCCTACGAGCAGTACTTC
CASSFNRAYEQYF
>TRBD1|TRBJ1-1|NA|13|TRBV24-1
TGTGCCATCGGAAAACAGGGGGACACTGAAGCTTTCTTT
CAIGKQGDTEAFF
>NA|TRBJ1-4|once|15|TRBV7-8
TGTGCCAGCAGCTCCATCGGCTCAGAGGAAGAAAAACTGTTTTTT
CASSSIGSEEEKLFF
>NA|TRBJ2-1|NA|15|TRBV5-8
TGTGCCAGCAGCTTGGCGCAGGTATCCTACAATGAGCAGTTCTTC
CASSLAQVSYNEQFF
>TRBD1|TRBJ1-1|NA|14|TRBV9
TGTGCCAGCAGCCTGGGACAGGAGAACACTGAAGCTTTCTTT
CASSLGQENTEAFF
>NA|TRBJ1-6|NA|15|TRBV28
TGTGCCAGCAGCTCCAATACAGGGTTAAATTCACCCCTCCACTTT
CASSSNTGLNSPLHF
>TRBD2|TRBJ2-5|NA|14|TRBV6-2/TRBV6-3
TGTGCCAGCAGTTACGGACTAGCGGGGAAGACCCAGTACTTC
CASSYGLAGKTQYF
>TRBD1|TRBJ1-2|NA|13|TRBV2
TGTGCCAGCAGGCCCACAGGGGGATATGGCTACACCTTC
CASRPTGGYGYTF
>TRBD1|TRBJ2-7|NA|15|TRBV7-2
TGTGCCAGCAGCCAAGGGACAGGGGTGATCCACGAGCAGTACTTC
CASSQGTGVIHEQYF
>TRBD1|TRBJ2-3|NA|17|TRBV11-2
TGTGCCAGCAGCTCCGGCCGGACAGGGAGAACCACAGATACGCAGTATTTT
CASSSGRTGRTTDTQYF
>NA|TRBJ1-6|NA|13|TRBV5-6
TGTGCCAGCGCCGGCAGGCAGAGTTCACCCCTCCACTTT
CASAGRQSSPLHF
>TRBD2|TRBJ2-7|once|15|TRBV6-5
TGTGCCACCAGATCGGGGGGGGCAGGAGCCTACGAGCAGTACTTC
CATRSGGAGAYEQYF
>NA|TRBJ1-1|NA|14|TRBV29-1
TGCAGCGGTGGACATGGCTATTTCAACACTGAAGCTTTCTTT
CSGGHGYFNTEAFF
>NA|TRBJ2-7|NA|15|TRBV19
TGTGCCAGTAGTCGGTACAGGGAGAACTCCTACGAGCAGTACTTC
CASSRYRENSYEQYF